The rows below give T cell receptor beta chains drawn from one sample of a study of response to subunit inactivated influenza vaccine. TCRdb recomputed calls from the RT-PCR reads with MiXCR, one row per CDR3 protein. The sample has approximately 530,000 distinct CDR3 sequences; less than 7.5% are singletons. Here the sequenced sample was PBMCs from blood, taken 23 to 25 months after vaccination. All receptors come from a man aged 45 to 70 who received an inactivated influenza vaccine. Both conserved end residues are part of each CDR3. D genes are given only for firm matches. Clone size appears in some rows only: once, few, many, or a class for an expanded clone.

j_call clone_size d_call v_call cdr3_nt cdr3_aa
TRBJ1-1 few - TRBV30 TGTGCCTGGACTAACCGGCGGGGAGAAAGGAAGGCTTTCTTT CAWTNRRGERKAFF
TRBJ2-5 many - TRBV12-3/TRBV12-4 TGTGCCAGCAGTTTGGGCCAGGGCGGGGAGACCCAGTACTTC CASSLGQGGETQYF
TRBJ1-5 many - TRBV5-1 TGCGCCAGCAGCTTGGCGGGACTCAATAGCAATCAGCCCCAGCATTTT CASSLAGLNSNQPQHF
TRBJ2-7 many TRBD2 TRBV3-1 TGTGCCAGCAGCCCGTTCAGCGGGACCTACGAGCAGTACTTC CASSPFSGTYEQYF
TRBJ2-7 - - TRBV6-2/TRBV6-3 TGTGCCAGCTACTCCCGACAGGCACCCACCTACGAGCAGTACTTC CASYSRQAPTYEQYF
TRBJ2-2 - - TRBV20-1 TGCAGTGCTAGAGATTTTTCACAGGGTGGGGTCACCGGGGAGCTGTTTTTT CSARDFSQGGVTGELFF
TRBJ1-5 - - TRBV20-1 TGCAGTGCCCTAAGGCGGGGGCGCGGAAATCAGCCCCAGCATTTT CSALRRGRGNQPQHF
TRBJ2-7 few - TRBV28 TGTGCCAGCAGTTTACCCCGGACACCGGGCGTCTCCTACGAGCAGTACTTC CASSLPRTPGVSYEQYF
TRBJ2-1 few - TRBV20-1 TGCAGTGCTAATAAATTCGGGGGGCAGCCTTACAATGAGCAGTTCTTC CSANKFGGQPYNEQFF
TRBJ1-1 few TRBD1 TRBV19 TGTGCCAGTAGTATCCCCGTGACAGGGGGAAACACTGAAGCTTTCTTT CASSIPVTGGNTEAFF
TRBJ1-6 - - TRBV5-4 TGTGCCAGCAGCCTTAGGGGCAACAATTCACCCCTCCACTTT CASSLRGNNSPLHF
TRBJ1-2 few - TRBV6-2/TRBV6-3 TGTGCCAGCAGCTTTATAGGGGATGGCTACACCTTC CASSFIGDGYTF
TRBJ2-1 - TRBD2 TRBV19 TGTGCCAGTAGTAGCTGGACTAGCGGGAGAAATGAGCAGTTCTTC CASSSWTSGRNEQFF
TRBJ1-6 many - TRBV7-3 TGTGCCAGCAGCTGGGGCGCCTATAATTCACCCCTCCACTTT CASSWGAYNSPLHF
TRBJ2-7 - TRBD1 TRBV29-1 TGCAGCGTTCGGAACCGGGACAGGGGGACCTACGAGCAGTACTTC CSVRNRDRGTYEQYF
TRBJ1-1 few - TRBV2 TGTGCCAGCAGTGACAGGGGCACTGAAGCTTTCTTT CASSDRGTEAFF
TRBJ2-3 - - TRBV5-1 TGCGCCAGCAGCTTGTTCACGGGGAGTACAGATACGCAGTATTTT CASSLFTGSTDTQYF
TRBJ2-1 - - TRBV2 TGTGCCAGCTCCCCTGAGCGCGGGTACAATGAGCAGTTCTTC CASSPERGYNEQFF
TRBJ2-7 - - TRBV19 TGTGCCAGTAGTATAGATCGCAAGGCCTACGAGCAGTACTTC CASSIDRKAYEQYF
TRBJ2-1 few - TRBV4-3 TGCGCCAGCAGCCAAGGGGTTAACTACAATGAGCAGTTCTTC CASSQGVNYNEQFF
TRBJ1-2 - - TRBV11-2 TGTGCCAGCAGCTTAGAACCGGCTATAGCAGGAGGCTACACCTTC CASSLEPAIAGGYTF
TRBJ2-1 few TRBD1 TRBV20-1 TGCAGTGCTAGAGCCATGGGACAGGGGAGGAATGAGCAGTTCTTC CSARAMGQGRNEQFF
TRBJ2-3 many TRBD2 TRBV2 TGTGCCAGCAGCGGGGGGACTAGCGTCGCAGATACGCAGTATTTT CASSGGTSVADTQYF
TRBJ2-7 - - TRBV7-6 TGTGCCAGCAGCCCCAAGGAGTTTGGCGAGCAGTACTTC CASSPKEFGEQYF
TRBJ2-3 - - TRBV6-5 TGTGCCAGCAGTTACTCGACAGTTACAGATACGCAGTATTTT CASSYSTVTDTQYF
TRBJ2-3 - - TRBV5-1 TGCGCCAGCAGCTTGGAGTACGGGGGTTTTACAGATACGCAGTATTTT CASSLEYGGFTDTQYF
TRBJ2-6 few - TRBV7-9 TGTGCCAGCCTCAACTCTGGGGCCAACGTCCTGACTTTC CASLNSGANVLTF
TRBJ2-3 many - TRBV12-3/TRBV12-4 TGTGCCAGCTTGGTGGGGCGCACAGATACGCAGTATTTT CASLVGRTDTQYF
TRBJ1-1 few TRBD1 TRBV5-1 TGCGCCAGCAGCTGGATCCCCGGGACAGGGAACACTGAAGCTTTCTTT CASSWIPGTGNTEAFF